Each of the 20 T cell receptor beta chains below was sequenced from the same sample in a study of blood T cell repertoires in COVID-19. The method was immunoSEQ multiplex PCR; TCRdb's version includes in-frame clones alone and lacks a portion of them. Altogether over 95,000 clones are present, 60% to 85% being singletons, with the ten largest covering around a sixth. Sequenced input: peripheral blood. All receptors derive from a woman older than 75 with active or convalescent COVID-19.

This clone was counted a single time. This chain links TRBV5-4 with TRBJ2-7; TRBD2 agrees at 7 bases. CDR1 is SGHNT and CDR2 is YYREEE in the germline V gene (reference sequence). The CDR3 is 15 residues long. J gave up 4 bases and V 1 base, and 8 bases lay outside the gene matches. The CDR3 sequence is CASSLKSGDPYEQYF. In DNA, the CDR3 is TGTGCCAGCAGCTTGAAAAGCGGGGACCCTTACGAGCAGTACTTC. Drawing the rest from reference TRBV5-4 and TRBJ2-7, the complete variable domain is ETGVTQSPTHLIKTRGQQVTLRCSSQSGHNTVSWYQQALGQGPQFIFQYYREEENGRGNFPPRFSGLQFPNYSSELNVNALELDDSALYLCASSLKSGDPYEQYFGPGTRLTVT.

The chain combines TRBV4-2 with TRBJ1-1, with D uncertain. The CDR3 contains 15 residues. Trimming took off 0 bases at V and 4 bases at J, with 12 bases between the two ends. Per the germline V gene, CDR1 is LGHNA and CDR2 is YNFKEQ. In nucleotides, the CDR3 is TGTGCCAGCAGCCAAGAGGTCCGGGAACTCACTGAAGCTTTCTTT. Protein sequence: CASSQEVRELTEAFF.

The chain has TRBV4-3 and TRBJ2-1, with 9 positions matching TRBD2. Looked up from germline, CDR1 is LGHNA and CDR2 is YSLEER. With V trimmed by 0 bases and J by 2 bases, 2 bases remained unmatched. The CDR3 covers 16 residues. The CDR3 protein is CASSQEGGRAYNEQFF. CDR3 DNA: TGCGCCAGCAGCCAAGAGGGCGGGAGGGCCTACAATGAGCAGTTCTTC.

This chain links TRBV19 with TRBJ1-3, with a possible D match to TRBD1 (5 bases). The CDR3 contains 15 residues. V lost 5 bases and J 4 bases, leaving 15 bases between the germline ends. Germline CDR1 reads LNHDA; CDR2 reads SQIVND (reference sequence). CDR3: CASSHQGQVGNTIYF. DNA for the CDR3: TGTGCCAGTAGTCATCAAGGACAAGTCGGAAACACCATATATTTT.

The gene calls are TRBV12-3 or TRBV12-4 and TRBJ2-7, with D possibly being TRBD2 (5 bases). The CDR3 is made up of 13 amino acids. Trimming removed 4 bases at V and 2 bases at J, with 9 bases between. The CDR3 coding sequence is TGTGCCAGCAGTTACTCCGGGACCTACGAGCAGTACTTC. Encoded protein: CASSYSGTYEQYF.

V usage is TRBV19 and J usage is TRBJ2-6; D possibly corresponds to TRBD1 (5 bases). The CDR3 length is 14 residues. V was pared by 9 bases and J by 1 base, with 10 bases between. CDR1 is LNHDA and CDR2 is SQIVND in the germline V gene (reference sequence). Written as DNA, the CDR3 is TGTGCCAGCAACGACAGATCTGGGGCCAACGTCCTGACTTTC. It codes for CASNDRSGANVLTF.

The chain carries TRBV7-3 and TRBJ2-1; 10 bases map to TRBD2. The CDR3 has 15 amino acids. J was trimmed by 6 bases and V by 2 bases; bases with no gene match: 4. CDR1 is SGHTA and CDR2 is FQGTGA in the germline V gene. The CDR3 DNA reads TGTGCCAGCAGCTTAGAGGGACTAGCGTTCAATGAGCAGTTCTTC. Residues: CASSLEGLAFNEQFF. Drawing the rest from reference TRBV7-3 and TRBJ2-1, the complete variable domain is GAGVSQTPSNKVTEKGKYVELRCDPISGHTALYWYRQSLGQGPEFLIYFQGTGAADDSGLPNDRFFAVRPEGSVSTLKIQRTERGDSAVYLCASSLEGLAFNEQFFGPGTRLTVL.

The V and J genes are TRBV9 and TRBJ2-6, with D possibly being TRBD1 (6 bases). The V gene lost 4 bases and the J gene lost 4 bases, with 18 bases spanning the gap. From germline, CDR1 is SGDLS and CDR2 YYNGEE. This CDR3 is built from 17 residues. The CDR3 DNA is TGTGCCAGCAGCACTAACCCTACAGGGTCCGGGGCCAACGTCCTGACTTTC. Translation: CASSTNPTGSGANVLTF.

The chain has TRBV7-6 and TRBJ2-1, with D unresolved. This CDR3 region has 19 residues. Germline V lookup: CDR1 SGHVS, CDR2 FNYEAQ. The V end was cut by 1 base, the J end by 3 bases, with 22 bases between. The CDR3, as DNA: TGTGCCAGCAGCTTAGGATCCAGCATGGCGAGCGCCAACTACAATGAGCAGTTCTTC. Translated: CASSLGSSMASANYNEQFF.

This clone was seen only a few times. J is TRBJ1-5 and V is TRBV7-2, with 9 bases fitting TRBD1. This CDR3 spans 14 amino acids. Germline CDR1 and CDR2: SGHTA and FQGNSA. Trimming took 5 bases from V and 4 from J; bases not matched to a gene: 3. Here the CDR3 reads CASSPGTGNQPQHF. For the CDR3, the DNA is TGTGCCAGCAGCCCAGGGACAGGGAATCAGCCCCAGCATTTT.

The chain links TRBV2 to TRBJ2-3; TRBD2 agrees at 12 bases. The CDR3 is made up of 15 amino acids. From germline, CDR1 is SNHLY and CDR2 FYNNEI. With V trimmed by 6 bases and J by 4 bases, 5 bases remained unmatched. The CDR3 region has the DNA TGTGCCAGCAGGCAGACTAGCGGGAGATCAGATACGCAGTATTTT. Translation: CASRQTSGRSDTQYF. Drawing the rest from reference TRBV2 and TRBJ2-3, the complete variable domain is EPEVTQTPSHQVTQMGQEVILRCVPISNHLYFYWYRQILGQKVEFLVSFYNNEISEKSEIFDDQFSVERPDGSNFTLKIRSTKLEDSAMYFCASRQTSGRSDTQYFGPGTRLTVL.

The chain is built from TRBV5-4 and TRBJ1-6; a possible D gene is TRBD1 (6 bases). V was cut by 3 bases and J by 9 bases, with 10 bases left in between. The CDR3 covers 13 residues. Germline V lookup: CDR1 SGHNT, CDR2 YYREEE (reference sequence). The CDR3 sequence: CASSWDKGSPLHF. The CDR3 DNA follows: TGTGCCAGCAGCTGGGACAAAGGTTCACCCCTCCACTTT.

V usage is TRBV28 and J usage is TRBJ2-1, with D possibly matching TRBD2 (6 bases). V was clipped by 7 bases and J by 0 bases, with 13 bases between them. CDR3 length equals 15 residues. The germline CDR1 and CDR2 sequences are MDHEN and SYDVKM. For the CDR3, the DNA is TGTGCCAGCAACGGGGGAAGCGTCTCCTACAATGAGCAGTTCTTC. It translates to CASNGGSVSYNEQFF.

The genes are TRBV2 and TRBJ2-2, with 7 bases matching TRBD2. V lost 7 bases to trimming and J lost 7 bases; unmatched junction nucleotides: 9. The CDR3 contains 14 residues. Germline values: CDR1 SNHLY, CDR2 FYNNEI. CDR3 in amino acids: CASKGLVSGGELFF. The CDR3 nucleotides read TGTGCCAGCAAAGGACTAGTTTCCGGCGGGGAGCTGTTTTTT.

This chain links TRBV6-5 with TRBJ1-4, with 7 bases that match TRBD1. V trimming: 6 bases; J trimming: 5 bases; junction bases outside the gene matches: 9. Per the germline V gene, CDR1 is MNHEY and CDR2 is SVGAGI. The CDR3 is 15 amino acids. The CDR3 protein is CASSKQGLLNEKLFF. The CDR3 nucleotides read TGTGCCAGCAGCAAACAGGGGCTTTTAAATGAAAAACTGTTTTTT.

This chain uses TRBV5-4 with TRBJ2-2, with 7 bases identical to TRBD2. Germline-derived CDR1 and CDR2 are SGHNT and YYREEE (reference sequence). This CDR3 contains 16 residues. After removal of 4 bases from V and 0 bases from J, the junction contained 6 bases not matched to a gene. The CDR3 loop reads CASSPAAGANTGELFF. The CDR3 DNA reads as TGTGCCAGCAGCCCGGCCGCGGGAGCGAACACCGGGGAGCTGTTTTTT.

In its sample, this clone was seen a few times. The chain employs TRBV18 and TRBJ2-7; 8 nucleotides agree with TRBD1. The J segment lost 2 bases and the V segment lost 4 bases, leaving 1 base of the junction unmatched. CDR1 is KGHSH, CDR2 LQKENI, per germline. The CDR3 length is 13 residues. CDR3 in DNA: TGTGCCAGCTCACTACAGGGGGCCTACGAGCAGTACTTC. Translating it yields CASSLQGAYEQYF.

This clone was detected only a few times. The rearrangement joins TRBV7-9 to TRBJ1-2; maybe TRBD1 (5 bases). Per the germline V gene, CDR1 is SEHNR and CDR2 is FQNEAQ (reference sequence). The CDR3 is made up of 14 amino acids. V lost 0 bases, J lost 7 bases, and 12 bases lay in between. The CDR3 DNA is TGTGCCAGCAGCTTAGCCTGGCAGGGAGGTGGCTACACCTTC. As protein: CASSLAWQGGGYTF.

Here the CDR3 reads CASSLWGGGNFNSPLHF. CDR3 DNA sequence: TGTGCCAGCAGTTTATGGGGCGGGGGGAACTTTAATTCACCCCTCCACTTT. The gene calls are TRBV28 and TRBJ1-6, with D possibly TRBD1 on 5 matching bases. The CDR3 length is 17 residues. Trimming cost V 0 bases and J 6 bases, with 15 bases left between them. Germline V gene lookup returns CDR1 MDHEN and CDR2 SYDVKM.

Turning to this clone: Germline and junction disagree at one end, which may indicate a read error. This chain uses TRBV5-1 with TRBJ2-7; 8 positions agree with TRBD2. Germline V gives CDR1 SGHRS, CDR2 YFSETQ. This CDR3 is built from 14 residues. CDR3 bases: TGTGCCAGCAGCTTGAGACTAGCGAAGGACGAGCAGTACTTC. Translation: CASSLRLAKDEQYF.